These 23 T cell receptor beta chains were all obtained from the same sample, sequenced in a study of Ad26.COV2.S vaccination and SARS-CoV-2 variants. This table comes from immunoSEQ multiplex PCR, and its TCRdb copy is limited to in-frame clones, with some not included. Of around 420,000 clones listed, over 75% were seen once; the top ten hold approximately 4%. Treatment meaning: about 20 received Ad26.COV2.S at low or high dose, single or two shots; several received placebo; per-sample allocation not given. The samples were gathered on day 63 after the first injection of vaccine or placebo. Sequencing was performed on peripheral blood, taken in a trial of Ad26.COV2.S vaccine versus placebo. The receptors were sampled from a person between 18 and 65 years old who received the Ad26.COV2.S COVID-19 vaccine or a placebo.

V usage is TRBV6-5 and J usage is TRBJ1-1; D is possibly TRBD1 (5 bases). V gave up 8 bases and J gave up 6 bases, with 19 bases separating them. Looked up from germline, CDR1 is MNHEY and CDR2 is SVGAGI. CDR3 size: 14 residues. This CDR3 reads CASSRGIEDAEAFF. CDR3 in DNA: TGTGCCAGCTCGAGGGGTATTGAAGACGCTGAAGCTTTCTTT.

The chain recombines TRBV29-1 with TRBJ2-2, with D possibly matching TRBD2 (7 bases). V dropped 3 bases and J dropped 2 bases, with 13 bases sitting between them. The CDR3 extends over 15 amino acids. In germline, CDR1 is SQVTM, CDR2 ANQGSEA. The CDR3: CSVDTGGPNTGELFF. The CDR3 nucleotides are TGCAGCGTTGATACCGGGGGGCCAAACACCGGGGAGCTGTTTTTT.

The V call is TRBV28, the J call TRBJ1-5, with D tentatively TRBD1 (6 bases). From germline, CDR1 is MDHEN and CDR2 SYDVKM. The length of the CDR3 is 14 residues. Trimming pared 4 bases from V and 5 bases from J, leaving 12 bases between. The CDR3 here is CASSSTGFDQPQHF. CDR3 in DNA: TGTGCCAGCAGTTCCACAGGGTTTGATCAGCCCCAGCATTTT.

The J gene is TRBJ2-1, the V gene TRBV4-3; TRBD1 matches 8 bases. The CDR3 loop spans 13 amino acids. Germline V gene sequence: CDR1 LGHNA, CDR2 YSLEER. V shed 1 base, J shed 14 bases, and the junction held 7 bases outside the gene matches. Here the CDR3 reads CASSQGSTGVEFF. CDR3 nucleotide sequence: TGCGCCAGCAGCCAAGGCTCGACAGGGGTAGAGTTCTTC.

The chain combines TRBV4-1 with TRBJ1-5, with D uncertain. V was clipped by 4 bases and J by 5 bases, with 12 bases between them. The CDR3 extends over 14 amino acids. Germline CDR1 reads MGHRA; CDR2 reads YSYEKL. In DNA, the CDR3 is TGCGCCAGCAGCCTCTCGGGGTCCTATCAGCCCCAGCATTTT. It encodes CASSLSGSYQPQHF.

This clone was picked up one time. The CDR3 DNA reads as TGTGCCAGCAGCTTTATCTGGGGTGGCGGGGACCGGTCCTACGAGCAGTACTTC. Encoded protein: CASSFIWGGGDRSYEQYF. This chain uses TRBV7-9 with TRBJ2-7; the D gene is possibly TRBD2 (6 bases). Trimming shortened V by 3 bases and J by 1 base, and 22 bases separated the two germline ends. CDR3 length equals 18 residues. The germline CDR1 and CDR2 sequences are SEHNR and FQNEAQ (reference sequence).

J is TRBJ2-7 and V is TRBV4-3; weak D call: TRBD2 (6 bases). Germline V gene data show CDR1 as LGHNA and CDR2 as YSLEER. V was clipped by 1 base and J by 3 bases, with 13 bases between them. CDR3 length: 15 amino acids. The DNA of the CDR3 is TGCGCCAGCAGCCAAGCCCGAGGAGGGTACTACGAGCAGTACTTC. This translates into CASSQARGGYYEQYF.

The chain is built from TRBV9 and TRBJ2-3; D is perhaps TRBD2 (7 bases). Trimming took off 10 bases at V and 3 bases at J, with 15 bases between the two ends. This CDR3 is built from 13 residues. Germline V gene sequence: CDR1 SGDLS, CDR2 YYNGEE. This CDR3 reads CASGRGGTDTQYF. DNA of the CDR3: TGTGCCTCCGGTAGGGGGGGGACAGATACGCAGTATTTT.

The rearrangement links TRBV10-3 to TRBJ2-5; D not certain. Germline assignment: CDR1 ENHRY and CDR2 SYGVKD. There are 11 residues in the CDR3. V was trimmed by 4 bases and J by 4 bases, leaving 4 bases between them. CDR3 DNA: TGTGCCATCAGTGTTTCAGAGACCCAGTACTTC. Residues: CAISVSETQYF.

This clone has only one observation. This chain uses TRBV11-2 with TRBJ1-1; D gene uncertain. Trimming stripped 0 bases from V and 3 bases from J, with 8 bases between. The CDR3 consists of 14 residues. Per the germline V gene, CDR1 is SGHAT and CDR2 is FQNNGV. The CDR3 sequence is CASSLEAAYTEAFF. The CDR3, as DNA: TGTGCCAGCAGCTTAGAGGCGGCCTACACTGAAGCTTTCTTT.

J is TRBJ2-5 and V is TRBV6-2 or TRBV6-3, with D unclear. The V gene's germline CDR1 is MNHEY and CDR2 SVGEGT. Trimming cost V 6 bases and J 2 bases, with 16 bases left between them. The CDR3 has 15 residues. The CDR3 protein is CASSLPLRRQETQYF. The CDR3 nucleotides read TGTGCCAGCAGCCTCCCCCTTCGAAGACAAGAGACCCAGTACTTC.

The chain carries TRBV6-4 and TRBJ1-1; no reliable D call. Trimming shortened V by 4 bases and J by 4 bases, and 10 bases separated the two germline ends. From germline, CDR1 is MRHNA and CDR2 SNTAGT. This CDR3 contains 13 residues. The CDR3 protein is CASSASGSTEAFF. CDR3 DNA sequence: TGTGCCAGCAGTGCGTCGGGATCCACTGAAGCTTTCTTT.

This clone showed up just a few times. The rearrangement links TRBV6-2 or TRBV6-3 to TRBJ1-5, with D uncertain. Germline assignment: CDR1 MNHEY and CDR2 SVGEGT. The V and J ends lost 0 bases and 2 bases respectively, with 11 bases between them. CDR3 length: 16 residues. CDR3: CASSYSGGYGNQPQHF. The CDR3 bases are TGTGCCAGCAGTTACTCGGGCGGGTACGGCAATCAGCCCCAGCATTTT.

The V gene is TRBV7-6, the J gene TRBJ1-3; D is ambiguous. CDR1 and CDR2 from the germline V gene are SGHVS and FNYEAQ. The CDR3 runs to 16 residues. Trimming cost V 1 base and J 0 bases, with 10 bases left between them. In nucleotides, the CDR3 is TGTGCCAGCAGCTTAGACCGACCTCACTCTGGAAACACCATATATTTT. This sequence encodes CASSLDRPHSGNTIYF.

This chain links TRBV19 with TRBJ2-5; D possibly corresponds to TRBD1 (6 bases). The CDR3 is 17 amino acids. The germline CDR1 and CDR2 sequences are LNHDA and SQIVND (reference sequence). V was cut by 5 bases and J by 4 bases, with 23 bases left in between. The CDR3 region has the DNA TGTGCCAGTAGTTCAAGAGCCGGGACAAGGGGCACAGAGACCCAGTACTTC. This encodes CASSSRAGTRGTETQYF.

The chain links TRBV29-1 to TRBJ2-2; no clear D gene. Trimming removed 6 bases at V and 0 bases at J, with 5 bases between. This CDR3 is 12 amino acids long. From germline, CDR1 is SQVTM and CDR2 ANQGSEA. The CDR3 DNA follows: TGCAGCGTCCTTTCGAACACCGGGGAGCTGTTTTTT. This codes for CSVLSNTGELFF.

The chain couples TRBV19 to TRBJ1-4; D unresolved. Germline assignment: CDR1 LNHDA and CDR2 SQIVND (reference sequence). V was trimmed by 7 bases and J by 12 bases, leaving 15 bases between them. This CDR3 spans 12 amino acids. The CDR3 DNA sequence: TGTGCCAGTACCGTAGGAGGGAGGGAACTGTTTTTT. Its translation: CASTVGGRELFF.

This clone was found a few times. V usage is TRBV10-3 and J usage is TRBJ1-6; TRBD1 agrees at 9 bases. The trim removed 5 bases at V and 4 bases at J, leaving 3 bases unmatched. The CDR3 totals 15 residues. The germline CDR1 and CDR2 sequences are ENHRY and SYGVKD. The CDR3 DNA sequence: TGTGCCATCAGTCCCGGGACAGGGTATAATTCACCCCTCCACTTT. As protein: CAISPGTGYNSPLHF.

As concerns this clone: The junction shows a germline mismatch at one end, possibly a read error. This rearrangement joins TRBV28 to TRBJ2-4; TRBD2 matches at 8 bases. The germline V gene encodes CDR1 MDHEN and CDR2 SYDVKM. The CDR3 extends over 12 amino acids. The CDR3 region is CASSDTDIPGGF. As DNA, the CDR3 is TGTGCCAGCAGTGATACCGACATCCCGGGAGGGTTC.

The chain carries TRBV11-2 and TRBJ2-7, with 9 bases fitting TRBD1. Germline CDR1 is SGHAT and CDR2 is FQNNGV. The ends lost 5 bases at V and 3 bases at J; junction bases unmatched: 11. The CDR3 length is 16 residues. The CDR3 is CASSPPVRTGDYEQYF. CDR3 bases: TGTGCCAGCAGCCCCCCGGTCCGGACAGGGGACTACGAGCAGTACTTC. Looking up the rest from reference TRBV11-2 and TRBJ2-7 gives the full variable domain: EAGVAQSPRYKIIEKRQSVAFWCNPISGHATLYWYQQILGQGPKLLIQFQNNGVVDDSQLPKDRFSAERLKGVDSTLKIQPAKLEDSAVYLCASSPPVRTGDYEQYFGPGTRLTVT.

A single count supports this clone. V is TRBV5-1 and J is TRBJ1-4; weak D call: TRBD1 (5 bases). The germline V and J ends were trimmed by 5 bases and 3 bases, with 14 bases remaining between them. Germline assignment: CDR1 SGHRS and CDR2 YFSETQ. CDR3 size: 15 residues. CDR3 loop: CASRSPGPSNEKLFF. CDR3 sequence (DNA): TGCGCCAGCAGATCCCCGGGACCCTCTAATGAAAAACTGTTTTTT.

A single count supports this clone. The chain carries TRBV3-1 (or the pseudogene TRBV3-2) and TRBJ2-5; 10 positions match TRBD2. The CDR3 loop spans 15 amino acids. From germline, CDR1 is LGHDT and CDR2 YNNKEL (reference sequence). Trimming removed 4 bases from V and 1 base from J; junction bases left unmatched: 3. The CDR3, as DNA: TGTGCCAGCAGCCGGATAGCGGGGGGCCAAGAGACCCAGTACTTC. Its protein is CASSRIAGGQETQYF.

This clone has just a few counts. The rearrangement links TRBV4-2 to TRBJ1-2; 8 nucleotides agree with TRBD1. J lost 6 bases, V lost 1 base, and 7 bases had no gene match. Germline V gives CDR1 LGHNA, CDR2 YNFKEQ. The CDR3 is 15 residues long. CDR3 protein: CASSQADREGHGYTF. The CDR3 DNA is TGTGCCAGCAGCCAAGCGGACAGGGAAGGTCATGGCTACACCTTC.